This T cell receptor (beta chain) was sequenced during a study of T cells in Graves' hyperthyroidism and ophthalmopathy (dated by TCRdb to between 2018 and 2021). About the study as a whole: TCR V-J signatures able to tell the groups apart were searched for in a discovery cohort of 90 to 100 patients, of whom more than 40 had Graves' ophthalmopathy and about 60 had stable Graves' hyperthyroidism. In about 6 Graves' hyperthyroidism patients, the study also compared T-cell repertoires from thyroid tissue with T-cell repertoires from blood. An independent validation cohort of around 19 hyperthyroidism patients and some 15 patients who later progressed to ophthalmopathy tested prospective prediction of ophthalmopathy. Following sampling, methimazole starting at 30 mg daily was given to hyperthyroidism patients, and high-dose intravenous methylprednisolone was given to ophthalmopathy patients. The approximately 90 discovery patients were randomly split 7:3 into training and test sets. The paper reports TCR Vbeta CDR3 sequencing of 130 to 150 peripheral blood samples: 40 to 45 ophthalmopathy, under 80 hyperthyroidism and around 17 progressor patients.

This clonotype was detected a few times. The target of this receptor is not known. One base away there is no much larger clone; base qualities are not given. V loses 5 bases at its end and J loses 9 bases; junction bases beyond the gene matches: 13. Looking up the germline V gene (reference sequence) yields CDR1 SEHNR and CDR2 FQNEAQ. CDR3 length: 15 amino acids, cysteine to phenylalanine. Solely the CDR3 DNA is kept, with 45 bases framed from the first base. Study-wide findings and limitations: No statistical method was used to fix the sample size in advance, and group allocation was not hidden from the investigators. In validation, the model predicted progression to ophthalmopathy a median of around six months before onset, with over 55% sensitivity and roughly 77% specificity. Blood samples also contained most of the expanded thyroid clonotypes (frequency above 0.001), which suggests that blood repertoires may reflect thyroid immune responses. In cross-validation, a model built on a 13 V-J signature told ophthalmopathy apart from stable hyperthyroidism with less than 90% sensitivity and roughly 83% specificity, and in testing the same model reached 80%/75%.

Exclusion was applied to patients with uncontrolled infections, other autoimmune diseases, pregnancy or lactation. Diagnoses relied on clinical symptoms, serum thyroxine and TRAb, thyroid ultrasound and orbital computed tomography. Trizol reagent was used to extract total RNA, and RNA quality was then checked on an Agilent 2100 Bioanalyzer. The TCR beta CDR3 regions were amplified from RNA transcripts. A first-round RT-PCR of the TCR CDR3 used the HTBI primer set with the Qiagen OneStep RT-PCR kit. A second multiplex PCR round built the libraries, followed by size selection and purification. Sequencing of the libraries was done on an Illumina HiSeq2000 using paired-end 100 bp reads. Turning to the authors' computational methods: SOAPnuke was used to process the raw data, throwing out any read that contained adapters or uncalled bases, had a mean Phred below 15, or lacked an exact constant-primer or identifier match. High-quality paired reads were merged using COPE v1.2.5, and each unique nucleotide sequence was defined as a clonotype. MiTCR v1.1 was used to align clonotypes to the IMGT TRBV, TRBD and TRBJ reference segments. The analysis included only V-J combinations with a frequency above 0.0001, which together covered roughly 99% of the repertoires. The TCS score was defined as F50 (clonal expansion) divided by E x V (chaos), with BLOSUM62-based TCRdist calculated between CDR3 peptides within each V-J. Welch's t-statistics and random forest reduced 514 V-J features to 13, which were used in a naive Bayes classifier (R e1071). The similarity between thyroid and blood repertoires was quantified using the Morisita-Horn index. TCRdb reprocessing: public reads trimmed at Q25 with fastp, clones called with MiXCR, in-frame beta chains kept. Every CDR3 protein is listed once, alongside the most common genes and DNA of its rows. The V and J calls and clone size come from TCRdb's table, not from the authors' own analysis. This sample is represented by more than 500,000 distinct CDR3 sequences; around 45% of them were singletons. 15% to 20% of the sample is taken by the ten largest.

The rearrangement joined TRBV7-9 to TRBJ1-2, with 9 middle bases fitting TRBD1. The TCR originated in an adult woman with Graves' disease, either hyperthyroidism or ophthalmopathy (not recorded which). Sequencing used peripheral blood or thyroid tissue (not recorded which). The CDR3 here reads CASSKTDRGLLSYTF. The DNA sequence reads TGTGCCAGCAGCAAGACGGACAGGGGCCTATTAAGCTACACCTTC.